The text below deals with one T cell receptor beta chain. No cognate antigen has been identified for it. Base qualities are not recorded, but no much larger clone differs from it by a single base. Receptor amplification or capture employed the immunoSEQ multiplex PCR assay. The multiplex PCR relied on a mix of 60 forward primers for TCR Vbeta segments and 13 reverse primers for TCR Jbeta segments. The CDR3 region of rearranged TCR beta genes was amplified from genomic DNA by a multiplex PCR assay. On the Illumina HiSeq System, the amplified TCR beta libraries were sequenced as 87-base-pair reads. Turning to the authors' computational methods: Across the roughly 600 repertoires, a later analysis counted approximately 83 million unique TCR beta chains, around 11 million of which were shared by at least two donors. A nearest-neighbor algorithm error-corrected the raw reads and collapsed the reads into unique sequences, merging closely related sequences to remove PCR and sequencing errors. To assign V, D and J gene segments, CDR3 sequences were aligned to IMGT reference sequences. For a sequence to be retained, a match of at least six nucleotides was required to both a V gene segment and a J gene segment. A rearrangement counted as productive if the CDR3 had no stop codons and remained in frame with V and J, and every other rearrangement counted as non-productive. Following IMGT convention, CDR3 was defined as the stretch from the second conserved V-encoded cysteine to the conserved J-encoded phenylalanine. The earlier analysis of some 600 of the donors excluded sequences that lacked an unambiguous match to a single V gene segment. An earlier analysis of some 610 of the donors called V segments functional above 56.7% productive rearrangements and segregating when the between-donor standard deviation exceeded 5%. A statistical classification framework was built to diagnose cytomegalovirus status from the catalog of TCR beta chain sequences. In a later analysis, TCR nucleotide sequences were compared against IMGT/GENE-DB human TR gene sequences so that V and J genes could be assigned. A later analysis assigned CDR3 sequences and most-parsimonious VDJ recombination scenarios with the TCRdist pipeline. In a later analysis, every TCR beta chain was defined by the combination of its CDR3 amino acid sequence and its V-gene family, and reads without a unique V-gene family were dropped. A later analysis removed nearly 600 highly shared, low-generation-probability nucleotide sequences to deal with suspected cross-contamination and a sequencing artifact. A later analysis calculated a clonal expansion index for each public chain from normalized within-repertoire ranks of inferred template counts. In a later analysis, generation probabilities were computed with a VDJ recombination model fitted to out-of-frame rearrangements, and the resulting probabilities were checked against IGoR. Hypergeometric tests were used in a later analysis to score TCR-TCR, TCR-HLA and TCR-CMV co-occurrence, with a repertoire-size bias correction applied to the TCR pairs. A later analysis estimated false discovery rates by permuting HLA or CMV assignments 20 times. In a later analysis, co-occurring TCRs were grouped using DBSCAN, with TCRdist sequence similarity added in when clustering inside HLA-allele-positive subsets. Repertoires with fewer than 30,000 or more than 120,000 public chains were left out of co-occurrence clustering, as were about 5 repertoires with anomalous nucleotide sharing. TCRdb took this table from immuneACCESS and kept in-frame rearrangements with V and J called. Such tables lack part of the clones; where checked against another copy, unresolved V genes explain under half of the gap, and the rest is unexplained. V and J calls and clone size come straight from that table; D and trimming were deduced from the DNA. This sample is represented by fewer than 90,000 clones; roughly 77% of them were singletons. The top ten clones comprise about 15% of the sample.

This entry is derived from a study of cytomegalovirus exposure and HLA in healthy donors (dated by TCRdb to 2016 to 2017). As for the study more broadly: In an earlier analysis of 587 of the donors, around 290 Gb of sequence data and about 110 million unique TCR beta sequences from 150 million to 200 million T cells were reported. An early release covering roughly 640 HLA-typed donors comprised 250 to 350 gigabases of sequencing data and 85 million or so unique TCR sequences. Of the roughly 400 genotyped donors, roughly 85% fell in the genetic ancestry cluster associated with self-reported Caucasian donors. The aim of the study was to test whether cataloging public T cell receptors could identify signatures of past pathogen exposure. Using immunosequencing, the study profiled T cell repertoires from around 670 subjects and related those repertoires to cytomegalovirus serostatus. In addition to the first cohort of around 670 subjects, a separate validation cohort of approximately 110 different subjects was used. The study combined high-throughput TCR immunosequencing, statistical association of individual TCRs with disease status, and machine learning to predict cytomegalovirus infection status. In a later analysis, previously published TCR beta repertoires from some 640 donors were re-analyzed and high-resolution HLA genotyping was added so that TCR occurrence patterns could be studied. Rather than drawing on any new phenotypic data, the later analysis identified candidate immune exposures from TCR beta sequences and the way those sequences occurred across donors. An earlier analysis of 450 to 750 of the donors used high-throughput TCR beta sequencing to judge whether each TCR beta V gene segment behaved as functional or pseudogenic. Donor age, sex, ethnicity and CMV serostatus were compiled alongside the repertoire data. A later genetic analysis used genome-wide SNP genotypes for about three fifths of the 666 donors, treating that subset as a discovery cohort. All discovery cohort repertoires had been generated on a single sequencing platform. HLA typing included class I and class II loci at four-digit resolution. Typing coverage differed by locus: A, B, C, DRB1 and DQB1 were typed in about 620-640 donors, DQA1 in about 510, DPA1 in around 580, and DPB1 in 472. Several DR-DQ haplotypes were treated as single units for association and clustering because of strong linkage in the cohort. Among roughly 400 genotyped donors of the cohort, an average of about 240,000 unique TCR beta nucleotide sequences was sequenced per donor, of which about 18% were non-productive.

Broad study findings and their caveats: In vitro tests confirmed that three of the cytomegalovirus-associated TCR beta chains recognize cytomegalovirus antigens. In a later analysis, HLA-associated TCR beta chains were found to be more clonally expanded and to have lower generation probabilities than equally common non-associated chains. In the study, some 160 TCR beta chains were listed as associated with cytomegalovirus. Because HLA typing was unavailable for some donors at each locus, only the typed subset was used in association tests. According to the authors, the approach could potentially be generalized to other disease states and immunological phenotypes. In a later analysis, over 15,000 TCR beta sequences were associated with specific HLA alleles at a false discovery rate of 0.05. Most TCR sequences were seen in very few donors, while some public TCRs were found in many individuals. In this cohort, only TCR beta chains were sequenced, and detectable features were limited by the absence of alpha or paired-chain data. Most CMV-associated TCR beta chains appeared to be HLA-restricted in a later analysis, and the HLA associations seemed to be driven largely by CMV exposure. A later analysis reported that several top co-occurrence clusters appeared linked to parvovirus B19, influenza, CMV and Epstein-Barr virus. Correlated functional status among segregating V segments might reflect linkage disequilibrium, but an unknown experimental factor could not be ruled out. In an earlier analysis of fewer than 750 of the donors, most TCR beta V segments were observed in productive rearrangements about 87% or about 30% of the time, broadly matching IMGT annotations. A later analysis found that TCR association rates varied across HLA loci, with DRB1 alleles showing the most associated TCRs and HLA-C alleles the fewest. Because counts were too low, 15 to 20 rarely observed V segments, including chromosome 9 orphons, were excluded from the earlier analysis of fewer than 650 of the donors. When HLA alleles, especially DR and DQ, strongly co-occurred, TCR associations were difficult to assign to individual alleles. In a later genetic analysis, fewer N-insertions in productive TCRs were reported among donors in an Asian-associated ancestry cluster than the roughly 710-donor mean. The classifier was reported to diagnose cytomegalovirus status with high specificity and sensitivity in both the original cohort and the validation cohort. A further reported finding was that TCR beta sequences accurately predicted the HLA-A and HLA-B alleles for most subjects in the first cohort. Some IMGT-functional V segments, including TRBV6-2 and TRBV6-3, could not be told apart with the 87-base-pair reads, so those segments were excluded. Sequencing depth was assumed to be roughly uniform across donors in the presence/absence analyses, though that assumption may not hold. A cluster of highly shared sequence variants was judged likely to represent a technical artifact of the sequencing pipeline. CMV serostatus was the only immune exposure information available for the cohort. In a later genetic analysis, a missense DCLRE1C variant was associated with V-gene and J-gene trimming of TCR beta chains, and the association was replicated in an independent cohort.

The cohort was made up of about 610 healthy bone marrow donors. At the time of sampling, every cohort member was nominally healthy, though immune exposures that went unrecorded were likely present. The donor tested CMV seropositive and was one of the 289 seropositive cohort members. Every donor gave a peripheral blood sample, and the peripheral blood mononuclear cells from that sample were used for TCR beta sequencing. Genomic DNA extraction from the blood cell samples was performed with the Qiagen DNeasy Blood Extraction Kit. As encoded in the germline V gene (reference sequence), CDR1 is SEHNR while CDR2 is FQNEAQ. The CDR3 spans 15 residues, from the cysteine through the phenylalanine. Only the CDR3 part of the read is kept: 45 bases, read in frame from the first base. V lost 6 bases and J lost 2 bases, and the count of bases not matched to a germline gene is 6.

This receptor was taken from a woman aged 40 to 50 in good health and CMV-seropositive. The V gene is TRBV7-9 and the J gene is TRBJ2-7; 11 nucleotides in the junction match TRBD2. The sequencing sample was made of PBMCs. Here is the DNA: TGTGCCAGCAGTCTGACTAGCGGGGCCCCCTACGAGCAGTACTTC. The translation is CASSLTSGAPYEQYF.